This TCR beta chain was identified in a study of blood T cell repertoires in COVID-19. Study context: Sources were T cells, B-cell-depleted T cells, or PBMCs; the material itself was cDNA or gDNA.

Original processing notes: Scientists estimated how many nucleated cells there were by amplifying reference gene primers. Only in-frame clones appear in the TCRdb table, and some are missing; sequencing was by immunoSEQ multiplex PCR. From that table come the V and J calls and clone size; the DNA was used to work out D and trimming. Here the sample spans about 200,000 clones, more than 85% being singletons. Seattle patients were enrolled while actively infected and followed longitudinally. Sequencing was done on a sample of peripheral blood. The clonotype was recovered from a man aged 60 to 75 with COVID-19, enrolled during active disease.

CDR3 sequence reads: CASMGQGFTQYF. CDR3 bases: TGTGCCAGCATGGGACAGGGATTTACTCAGTACTTC. This chain uses TRBV2 with TRBJ2-4; TRBD1 agrees at 9 bases. This CDR3 contains 12 residues. J lost 12 bases, V lost 7 bases, and 7 bases had no gene match. From germline, CDR1 is SNHLY and CDR2 FYNNEI.